Shown below are 28 T cell receptor beta chains from a single sample sequenced in a study of blood T cells in healthy people across ages. The authors ran a second PCR of about 7 to 11 cycles using a sample-barcoded 5' primer and a J-beta primer mix. Each CDR3 protein gets one entry after TCRdb re-called the 5' RACE reads with MiXCR. The sample carries approximately 960,000 distinct CDR3 sequences, under 35% recorded once. The same specimen was also included in a second study, on T cells of mothers and their children.

Sequencing used blood. These receptors all come from a woman between 40 and 50 years old in good health.

Remarks on this clonotype: A much larger clonotype is one base distant, so this may be a read error. This sequence joins TRBV7-3 and TRBJ2-1, with 8 positions matching TRBD2. The CDR3 has 16 amino acids. Germline V lookup: CDR1 SGHTA, CDR2 FQGTGA. CDR3: CAGSLRKLADSNEQFF. The CDR3 DNA is TGTGCCGGCAGCTTACGTAAACTAGCGGACTCCAATGAGCAGTTCTTC.

This clonotype has only a few counts. The V and J genes are TRBV28 and TRBJ2-1; no clear D. V shed 2 bases and J shed 2 bases, with 10 bases lying between them. Germline values: CDR1 MDHEN, CDR2 SYDVKM. CDR3 length: 15 residues. CDR3 loop: CASSLRADPYNEQFF. The CDR3 DNA reads TGTGCCAGCAGTTTACGGGCAGACCCCTACAATGAGCAGTTCTTC.

This clonotype has more than one count but fewer than ten. The chain links TRBV7-2 to TRBJ2-7; 13 bases are shared with TRBD2. CDR3 size: 13 residues. Germline V gene data show CDR1 as SGHTA and CDR2 as FQGNSA. J lost 6 bases, V lost 6 bases, and 2 bases had no gene match. DNA of the CDR3: TGTGCCAGCAGGGGGACTAGCGGGGCCGAGCAGTACTTC. Residues: CASRGTSGAEQYF.

This clonotype occurred a few times. The rearrangement joins TRBV7-2 to TRBJ1-5; 8 bases map to TRBD1. The J segment lost 3 bases and the V segment lost 5 bases, leaving 6 bases of the junction unmatched. Germline V gives CDR1 SGHTA, CDR2 FQGNSA. The CDR3 consists of 15 residues. The DNA for the CDR3 is TGTGCCAGCAGCACCCGGACAGGGATCAATCAGCCCCAGCATTTT. Translation gives CASSTRTGINQPQHF.

The chain is built from TRBV20-1 and TRBJ2-3; 8 bases fit TRBD2. V shed 6 bases and J 1 base; nucleotides not matched to a gene: 6. Germline CDR1 DFQATT, CDR2 SNEGSKA (reference sequence). The CDR3 is made up of 14 amino acids. The CDR3 region has the DNA TGCAGTGCCCCCCGAGCGGGGGGCACAGATACGCAGTATTTT. This gives the protein CSAPRAGGTDTQYF.

The V and J genes are TRBV29-1 and TRBJ1-1, with a tentative D call TRBD1 (6 bases). CDR1 is SQVTM, CDR2 ANQGSEA, per germline. Trimming took 4 bases from V and 0 from J, leaving 15 bases between them. The CDR3 loop spans 15 amino acids. The CDR3 loop is CSVARPGVMNTEAFF. The DNA for the CDR3 is TGCAGCGTTGCCAGGCCAGGGGTAATGAACACTGAAGCTTTCTTT.

This clonotype turned up a few times. The V gene is TRBV9, the J gene TRBJ2-5; 9 bases align to TRBD1. Germline V lookup: CDR1 SGDLS, CDR2 YYNGEE. V dropped 2 bases and J dropped 0; count of bases not matched to a gene: 2. The CDR3 length is 15 residues. CDR3 loop: CASSVDRGYQETQYF. The CDR3 DNA reads as TGTGCCAGCAGCGTGGACAGGGGCTACCAAGAGACCCAGTACTTC.

V usage is TRBV5-1 and J usage is TRBJ2-1; no definite D call. The ends were cut back, 3 bases at V and 5 bases at J, with 12 bases in the middle. The CDR3 sequence is 14 residues long. Germline V gene data show CDR1 as SGHRS and CDR2 as YFSETQ. As DNA, the CDR3 is TGCGCCAGCAGCTCCGAAGGGTTCGACAATGAGCAGTTCTTC. It encodes CASSSEGFDNEQFF.

This clonotype was observed a handful of times. The chain recombines TRBV20-1 with TRBJ1-2, with D possibly matching TRBD1 (5 bases). CDR3 size: 14 residues. The V gene's germline CDR1 is DFQATT and CDR2 SNEGSKA (reference sequence). The V and J ends lost 6 bases and 0 bases respectively, with 14 bases between them. CDR3 nucleotides: TGCAGTGCACCTAAGGACACATCTAACTATGGCTACACCTTC. This encodes CSAPKDTSNYGYTF.

The chain combines TRBV29-1 with TRBJ2-5; D unclear. The V and J ends lost 8 bases and 0 bases respectively, with 7 bases between them. The CDR3 totals 11 residues. Germline CDR1 and CDR2: SQVTM and ANQGSEA. The DNA for the CDR3 is TGCAGCCTACGGGACCAAGAGACCCAGTACTTC. Amino acid sequence: CSLRDQETQYF. The variable domain in full, with the rest retrieved from reference TRBV29-1 and TRBJ2-5, is SAVISQKPSRDICQRGTSLTIQCQVDSQVTMMFWYRQQPGQSLTLIATANQGSEATYESGFVIDKFPISRPNLTFSTLTVSNMSPEDSSIYLCSLRDQETQYFGPGTRLLVL.

This clonotype was detected a few times. J is TRBJ1-1 and V is TRBV20-1; TRBD1 is a possible D gene (5 bases). This CDR3 contains 12 residues. Between the trimmed V and J ends, which lost 8 bases and 5 bases, there was a span of 15 bases. CDR1 and CDR2 (germline): DFQATT, SNEGSKA (reference sequence). CDR3 sequence reads: CSPPTGGTEAFF. In nucleotides, the CDR3 is TGCAGTCCTCCAACTGGGGGGACTGAAGCTTTCTTT.

J is TRBJ1-1 and V is TRBV29-1; D is ambiguous. CDR3 length equals 13 residues. V lost 3 bases and J 4 bases, leaving 12 bases between the germline ends. CDR1 and CDR2 (germline): SQVTM, ANQGSEA. CDR3 loop: CSVDGGWGTEAFF. CDR3 DNA sequence: TGCAGCGTTGATGGAGGGTGGGGCACTGAAGCTTTCTTT.

This rearrangement joins TRBV9 to TRBJ1-5, with a weak D call TRBD1 (6 bases). V was pared by 0 bases and J by 0 bases, with 13 bases between. The CDR3 consists of 17 residues. Germline loops: CDR1 SGDLS, CDR2 YYNGEE. Written as DNA, the CDR3 is TGTGCCAGCAGCGTAGAGGGGGGAGAATATAGCAATCAGCCCCAGCATTTT. It encodes CASSVEGGEYSNQPQHF.

The chain recombines TRBV29-1 with TRBJ1-2, with D unclear. CDR1 SQVTM and CDR2 ANQGSEA come from the germline V gene. V gave up 5 bases and J gave up 3 bases, with 4 bases separating them. CDR3 length: 10 residues. In DNA, the CDR3 is TGCAGCGTTTTCGACTATGGCTACACCTTC. Amino acids: CSVFDYGYTF.

This clonotype occurred many times. The genes are TRBV27 and TRBJ2-5; D is possibly TRBD2 (7 bases). The CDR3 is 14 residues long. Germline V gene lookup returns CDR1 MNHEY and CDR2 SMNVEV (reference sequence). With 5 bases removed from V and 5 bases from J, the gap between germline ends came to 15 bases. The chain's CDR3 is CASSPWGGRETQYF. CDR3 in DNA: TGTGCCAGCAGTCCATGGGGGGGCCGTGAGACCCAGTACTTC.

As to this clonotype: A much bigger clone sits one base away, suggesting this may be a read error. The chain uses TRBV20-1 and TRBJ2-4; 7 bases fit TRBD2. The J segment lost 15 bases and the V segment lost 5 bases, leaving 19 bases of the junction unmatched. The germline V gene has CDR1 DFQATT and CDR2 SNEGSKA (reference sequence). This CDR3 has 14 amino acids. The CDR3 region has the DNA TGCAGTGCTGACGAAAGGCCTAGCGGAGTTTCTCCGTACTTC. Amino acids: CSADERPSGVSPYF.

This clonotype was seen ten or more times. The genes are TRBV5-1 and TRBJ2-5; 10 nucleotides agree with TRBD2. V lost 0 bases, J lost 6 bases, and 5 bases stayed unmatched. Germline CDR1 is SGHRS and CDR2 is YFSETQ. The CDR3 sequence is 15 residues long. DNA for the CDR3: TGCGCCAGCAGCTTGGTAACTAGCGGGGCTAAGACCCAGTACTTC. It encodes CASSLVTSGAKTQYF.

The genes are TRBV5-1 and TRBJ1-4; D unresolved. The CDR3 length is 13 residues. Germline values: CDR1 SGHRS, CDR2 YFSETQ. Trimming pared 10 bases from V and 3 bases from J, leaving 13 bases between. CDR3 nucleotide sequence: TGCGCCGGACTACCGGGAGCTAATGAAAAACTGTTTTTT. Translating it yields CAGLPGANEKLFF. The whole variable domain, filled in from reference TRBV5-1 and TRBJ1-4, reads KAGVTQTPRYLIKTRGQQVTLSCSPISGHRSVSWYQQTPGQGLQFLFEYFSETQRNKGNFPGRFSGRQFSNSRSEMNVSTLELGDSALYLCAGLPGANEKLFFGSGTQLSVL.

This clonotype was detected only once. The genes are TRBV2 and TRBJ1-1, with TRBD1 identical over 11 bases. V was clipped by 6 bases and J by 0 bases; unmatched bases: 6. The CDR3 contains 16 residues. The germline V gene encodes CDR1 SNHLY and CDR2 FYNNEI. The CDR3 loop is CASRGTGGRMNTEAFF. The CDR3 DNA reads as TGTGCCAGCAGAGGGACAGGGGGTCGAATGAACACTGAAGCTTTCTTT.

This clonotype was seen many times. Written as DNA, the CDR3 is TGTGCCAGCAGCCCGCGGGGGACTGAAGCTTTCTTT. Translated: CASSPRGTEAFF. The V gene is TRBV7-2, the J gene TRBJ1-1, with a tentative D call TRBD1 (5 bases). This CDR3 has 12 residues. Between the trimmed V and J ends, which lost 5 bases and 5 bases, there was a span of 9 bases. Germline V lookup: CDR1 SGHTA, CDR2 FQGNSA.

This clonotype was found many times. This chain uses TRBV27 with TRBJ1-2; 8 nucleotides agree with TRBD1. The V gene's germline CDR1 is MNHEY and CDR2 SMNVEV (reference sequence). V trimming: 5 bases; J trimming: 5 bases; junction bases outside the gene matches: 13. The CDR3 covers 16 residues. The CDR3 region has the DNA TGTGCCAGCAGTAGCGGACAGGGCGGGTGGAAATATGGCTACACCTTC. Protein sequence: CASSSGQGGWKYGYTF.

This clonotype turned up a few times. DNA of the CDR3: TGCGCCAGCAGCCAGCCGGGCGACGAGCAGTACTTC. It specifies CASSQPGDEQYF. V gene TRBV4-1 combines with J gene TRBJ2-7; no clear D. V lost 3 bases, J lost 5 bases, and 8 bases lay in between. The length of the CDR3 is 12 residues. Germline V gives CDR1 MGHRA, CDR2 YSYEKL.

The chain is built from TRBV10-3 and TRBJ2-7, with 11 positions matching TRBD2. J gave up 4 bases and V 3 bases, and 8 bases lay outside the gene matches. The CDR3 spans 16 residues. Looked up from germline, CDR1 is ENHRY and CDR2 is SYGVKD. CDR3: CAISDSSGRGSYEQYF. CDR3 sequence (DNA): TGTGCCATCAGTGATAGTAGCGGGAGGGGTTCGTACGAGCAGTACTTC.

V is TRBV29-1 and J is TRBJ1-1; D may be TRBD1 (5 bases). Trimming removed 1 base at V and 0 bases at J, with 18 bases between. CDR3 length equals 17 residues. CDR1 is SQVTM and CDR2 is ANQGSEA in the germline V gene. Here the CDR3 DNA reads TGCAGCGTTGAAGGATCGGGGGAGAGGAAGATGAACACTGAAGCTTTCTTT. Amino acid sequence: CSVEGSGERKMNTEAFF. The full variable domain, in which reference TRBV29-1 and TRBJ1-1 provide the parts outside the CDR3, is SAVISQKPSRDICQRGTSLTIQCQVDSQVTMMFWYRQQPGQSLTLIATANQGSEATYESGFVIDKFPISRPNLTFSTLTVSNMSPEDSSIYLCSVEGSGERKMNTEAFFGQGTRLTVV.

The chain uses TRBV20-1 and TRBJ2-7; D is perhaps TRBD1 or TRBD2 (5 bases each). Per the germline V gene, CDR1 is DFQATT and CDR2 is SNEGSKA (reference sequence). The V gene lost 6 bases and the J gene lost 1 base, with 7 bases spanning the gap. This CDR3 region has 11 residues. In DNA, the CDR3 is TGCAGTGCAGGGGAGTCCTACGAGCAGTACTTC. Protein: CSAGESYEQYF.

Note on this clonotype: A junction boundary mismatches the germline segment, possibly from a read error. This CDR3 is CASRQASGRAHGELFF. The CDR3 bases are TGTGCCAGCCGCCAAGCAAGCGGGAGGGCCCACGGGGAGCTGTTTTTT. This sequence joins TRBV4-2 and TRBJ2-2; 10 bases agree with TRBD2. The CDR3 spans 16 residues. CDR1 LGHNA and CDR2 YNFKEQ come from the germline V gene.

Only a few counts were recorded for this clonotype. The rearrangement joins TRBV6-5 to TRBJ2-2; 8 bases align to TRBD1. The V gene end was trimmed by 4 bases and the J gene end by 1 base; junction bases not matched to a gene: 2. From germline, CDR1 is MNHEY and CDR2 SVGAGI. CDR3 length: 15 residues. The CDR3 nucleotides are TGTGCCAGCAGTTGGGACAGGAAGAACACCGGGGAGCTGTTTTTT. It codes for CASSWDRKNTGELFF.

This clonotype was detected only a few times. The gene calls are TRBV4-3 and TRBJ1-4; 7 nucleotides match TRBD1. J gave up 0 bases and V 0 bases, and 13 bases lay outside the gene matches. CDR3 length: 20 amino acids. Germline V gene lookup returns CDR1 LGHNA and CDR2 YSLEER. The CDR3 DNA sequence: TGCGCCAGCAGCCAAGAAGAATGGCGACAGGGCGTCCCAACTAATGAAAAACTGTTTTTT. Protein: CASSQEEWRQGVPTNEKLFF.